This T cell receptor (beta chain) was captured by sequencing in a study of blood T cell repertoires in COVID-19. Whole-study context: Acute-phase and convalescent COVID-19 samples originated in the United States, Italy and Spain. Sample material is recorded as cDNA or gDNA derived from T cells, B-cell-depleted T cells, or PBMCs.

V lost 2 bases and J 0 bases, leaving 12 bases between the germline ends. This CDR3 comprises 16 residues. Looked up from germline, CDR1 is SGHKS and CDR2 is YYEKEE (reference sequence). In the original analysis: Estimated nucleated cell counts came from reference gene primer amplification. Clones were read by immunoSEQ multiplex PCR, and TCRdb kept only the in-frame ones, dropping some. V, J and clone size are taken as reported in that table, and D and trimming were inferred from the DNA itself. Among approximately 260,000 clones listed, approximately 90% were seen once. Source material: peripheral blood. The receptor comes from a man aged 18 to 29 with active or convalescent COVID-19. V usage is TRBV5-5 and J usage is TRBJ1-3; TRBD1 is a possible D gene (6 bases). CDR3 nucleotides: TGTGCCAGCAGCTTCGCTGGGGGGGCCTCTGGAAACACCATATATTTT. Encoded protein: CASSFAGGASGNTIYF.